This T cell receptor beta chain was obtained from a study of response to subunit inactivated influenza vaccine. This clonotype was detected ten times or more. TCRdb processed the RT-PCR reads anew with MiXCR; each CDR3 protein has one entry. The sample has about 190,000 distinct CDR3 sequences; 13% to 15% are singletons. The CDR3 extends over 14 amino acids. In germline, CDR1 is MDHEN, CDR2 SYDVKM. Trimming took 3 bases from V and 1 from J, leaving 7 bases between them. The material sequenced was CD8+ T cells sorted from PBMCs, taken roughly 5 days after vaccination. This clonotype was sampled from a man between 45 and 60 years old who received an inactivated influenza vaccine. This chain uses TRBV28 with TRBJ1-5; D is unclear. CDR3 sequence (DNA): TGTGCCAGCAGTTTGTTTACAAGCAATCAGCCCCAGCATTTT. Its translation is CASSLFTSNQPQHF.